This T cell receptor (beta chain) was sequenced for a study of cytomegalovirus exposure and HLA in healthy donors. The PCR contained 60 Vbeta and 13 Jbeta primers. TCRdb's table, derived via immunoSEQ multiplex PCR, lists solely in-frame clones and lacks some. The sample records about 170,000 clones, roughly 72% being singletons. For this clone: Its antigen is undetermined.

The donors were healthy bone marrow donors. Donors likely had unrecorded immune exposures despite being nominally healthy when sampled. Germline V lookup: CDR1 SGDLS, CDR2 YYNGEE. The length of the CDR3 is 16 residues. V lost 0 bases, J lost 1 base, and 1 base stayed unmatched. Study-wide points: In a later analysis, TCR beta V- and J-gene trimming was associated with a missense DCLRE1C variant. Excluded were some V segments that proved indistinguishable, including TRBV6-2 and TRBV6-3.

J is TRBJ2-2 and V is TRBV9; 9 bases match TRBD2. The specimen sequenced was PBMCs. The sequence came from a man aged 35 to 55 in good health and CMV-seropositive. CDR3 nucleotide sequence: TGTGCCAGCAGCGTAGCAGCGGGGGGGAACACCGGGGAGCTGTTTTTT. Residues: CASSVAAGGNTGELFF.